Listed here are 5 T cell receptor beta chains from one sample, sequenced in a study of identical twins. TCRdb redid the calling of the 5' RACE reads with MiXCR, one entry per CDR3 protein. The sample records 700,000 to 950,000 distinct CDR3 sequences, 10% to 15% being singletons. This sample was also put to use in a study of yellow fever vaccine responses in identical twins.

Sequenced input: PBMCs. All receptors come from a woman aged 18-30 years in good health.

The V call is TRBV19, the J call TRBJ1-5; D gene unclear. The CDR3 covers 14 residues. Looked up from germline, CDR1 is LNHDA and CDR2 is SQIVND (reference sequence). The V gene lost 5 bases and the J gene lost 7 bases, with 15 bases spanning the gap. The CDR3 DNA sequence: TGTGCCAGTAGTGGTTCGGGAGATTGGCAGCCCCAGCATTTT. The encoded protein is CASSGSGDWQPQHF.

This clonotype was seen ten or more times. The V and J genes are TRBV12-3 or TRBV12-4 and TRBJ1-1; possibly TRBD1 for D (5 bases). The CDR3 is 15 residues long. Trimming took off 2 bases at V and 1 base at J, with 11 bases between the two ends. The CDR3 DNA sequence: TGTGCCAGCAGTTTACTCGGGAGGGGGAACACTGAAGCTTTCTTT. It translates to CASSLLGRGNTEAFF.

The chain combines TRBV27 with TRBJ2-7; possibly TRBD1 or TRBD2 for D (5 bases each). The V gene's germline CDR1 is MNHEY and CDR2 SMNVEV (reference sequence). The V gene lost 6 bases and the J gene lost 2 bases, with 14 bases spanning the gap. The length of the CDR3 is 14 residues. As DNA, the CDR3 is TGTGCCAGCAGCCCTTCACCGGGGCCCTACGAGCAGTACGTC. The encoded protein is CASSPSPGPYEQYV.

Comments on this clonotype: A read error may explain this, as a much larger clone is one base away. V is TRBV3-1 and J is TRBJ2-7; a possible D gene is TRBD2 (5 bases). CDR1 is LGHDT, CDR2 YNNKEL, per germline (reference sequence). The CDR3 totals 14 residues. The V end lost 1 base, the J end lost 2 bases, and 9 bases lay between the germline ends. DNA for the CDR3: TGTGCCAGCAGCCAAGCCCCGGGAACCTACGAGCAGTACTTC. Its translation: CASSQAPGTYEQYF.

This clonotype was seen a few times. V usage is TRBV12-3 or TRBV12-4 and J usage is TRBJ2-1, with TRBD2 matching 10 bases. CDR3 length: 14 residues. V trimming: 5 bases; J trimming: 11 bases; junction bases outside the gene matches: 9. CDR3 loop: CASSRSGGGTQQFF. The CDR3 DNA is TGTGCCAGCAGTCGAAGCGGGGGGGGGACACAGCAGTTCTTC.